A selection of T cell receptor beta chains follows, all from one sample in a study of response to subunit inactivated influenza vaccine. TCRdb reprocessed the RT-PCR reads via MiXCR and lists one record per CDR3 protein. The sample has roughly 650,000 distinct CDR3 sequences; 12% to 15% are singletons. The sequencing here drew on PBMCs from blood, taken less than 15 days before vaccination. The receptors stem from a man aged 45-65 years who received an inactivated influenza vaccine. Both conserved end residues are part of each CDR3. D genes are given only for firm matches. Some rows have no size entry. The others give once, few or many, or a class for an expanded clone.

clone_size: .
j_call: TRBJ2-7
v_call: TRBV20-1
d_call: .
cdr3_nt: TGCAGTGCTAGAAGGACAGACGAGCAGTACTTC
cdr3_aa: CSARRTDEQYF

clone_size: many
j_call: TRBJ1-1
v_call: TRBV29-1
d_call: TRBD1
cdr3_nt: TGCAGCGTTGACCGACAGGGGATGAACACTGAAGCTTTCTTT
cdr3_aa: CSVDRQGMNTEAFF

clone_size: .
j_call: TRBJ2-3
v_call: TRBV20-1
d_call: TRBD2
cdr3_nt: TGCAGTGCTAGCCTCGGGAGGGGCACAGATACGCAGTATTTT
cdr3_aa: CSASLGRGTDTQYF

clone_size: few
j_call: TRBJ2-7
v_call: TRBV4-1
d_call: TRBD1
cdr3_nt: TGCGCCAGCAGCCAAGAGACAGGGCCACCCTACGAGCAGTACTTC
cdr3_aa: CASSQETGPPYEQYF

clone_size: few
j_call: TRBJ1-3
v_call: TRBV7-8
d_call: .
cdr3_nt: TGTGCCAGCAGCTTCCTGTGGGGAAACACCATATATTTT
cdr3_aa: CASSFLWGNTIYF

clone_size: few
j_call: TRBJ2-7
v_call: TRBV10-3
d_call: .
cdr3_nt: TGTGCCATCATGGGGCGGACCGAATACGAGCAGTACTTC
cdr3_aa: CAIMGRTEYEQYF

clone_size: .
j_call: TRBJ2-5
v_call: TRBV7-8
d_call: TRBD2
cdr3_nt: TGTGCCAGCAGCTTAGCCCTCGCAGCGGGAGAGGGCCAAGAGACCCAGTACTTC
cdr3_aa: CASSLALAAGEGQETQYF

clone_size: few
j_call: TRBJ2-1
v_call: TRBV4-3
d_call: .
cdr3_nt: TGCGCCAGCAGCCAAGATTTTACGGGTTACAATGAGCAGTTCTTC
cdr3_aa: CASSQDFTGYNEQFF

clone_size: few
j_call: TRBJ2-2
v_call: TRBV5-1
d_call: .
cdr3_nt: TGCGCCAGCAGCTATTACGGGGGGCCCGCCGGGGAGCTGTTTTTT
cdr3_aa: CASSYYGGPAGELFF

clone_size: many
j_call: TRBJ2-1
v_call: TRBV3-1
d_call: TRBD2
cdr3_nt: TGTGCCAGCAGCCAGACTAGCGGCCGCTCCTACAATGAGCAGTTCTTC
cdr3_aa: CASSQTSGRSYNEQFF

clone_size: .
j_call: TRBJ1-5
v_call: TRBV5-6
d_call: .
cdr3_nt: TGTGCCAGCAGCTTCAGAGGGGGCAATCAGCCCCAGCATTTT
cdr3_aa: CASSFRGGNQPQHF

clone_size: few
j_call: TRBJ2-2
v_call: TRBV7-8
d_call: .
cdr3_nt: TGTGCCAGCAGCCCATTTCTCACCAGGGACCGCACCGGGGAGCTGTTTTTT
cdr3_aa: CASSPFLTRDRTGELFF

clone_size: .
j_call: TRBJ2-5
v_call: TRBV20-1
d_call: .
cdr3_nt: TGCAGTGCTGGAGAGGCCGGGCACCGAGAGACCCAGTACTTC
cdr3_aa: CSAGEAGHRETQYF

clone_size: .
j_call: TRBJ2-7
v_call: TRBV7-6
d_call: .
cdr3_nt: TGTGCCAGCAGCTTAGAACGACCTGGTTATGACAGGCGCAAGGAGCAGTACTTC
cdr3_aa: CASSLERPGYDRRKEQYF

clone_size: .
j_call: TRBJ2-5
v_call: TRBV5-4
d_call: TRBD2
cdr3_nt: TGTGCCAGCAGCACCGGACTAGCGGGTATAGAGACCCAGTACTTC
cdr3_aa: CASSTGLAGIETQYF

clone_size: few
j_call: TRBJ2-1
v_call: TRBV12-3/TRBV12-4
d_call: TRBD2
cdr3_nt: TGTGCCAGCAGTTACCCGGGGGGTTTCTCCTACAATGAGCAGTTCTTC
cdr3_aa: CASSYPGGFSYNEQFF

clone_size: few
j_call: TRBJ1-5
v_call: TRBV6-1
d_call: .
cdr3_nt: TGTGCCAGCAGTCCCCAGAATATGGCGGCGTATCAGCCCCAGCATTTT
cdr3_aa: CASSPQNMAAYQPQHF

clone_size: .
j_call: TRBJ2-7
v_call: TRBV20-1
d_call: .
cdr3_nt: TGCAGTGCTAGGTCCGCGCGGGCATCGTACGAGCAGTACTTC
cdr3_aa: CSARSARASYEQYF